One TCR beta chain is described in this entry. TCRdb re-called the RT-PCR reads with MiXCR, one entry per CDR3 protein. The sample has more than 550,000 distinct CDR3 sequences; 12% to 15% are singletons. With 1 base clipped from V and 3 bases from J, the junction kept 6 bases outside the gene matches. There are 14 residues in the CDR3. Per the germline V gene, CDR1 is DFQATT and CDR2 is SNEGSKA (reference sequence). The receptor comes from a female donor in good health, serving as a healthy control. The chain couples TRBV20-1 to TRBJ2-7; 7 nucleotides agree with TRBD2. The sample comprised memory CD4+ T cells from blood. CDR3 sequence reads: CSARGDRDYYEQYF. Written as DNA, the CDR3 is TGCAGTGCTAGAGGGGACCGGGACTACTACGAGCAGTACTTC.